Detailed here is one T cell receptor (delta chain). Its binding antigen is unknown. One base away there is no much larger clone; base qualities are not given. This sample is drawn from a study of human gamma delta and Vdelta1 T cells (dated by TCRdb to 2017 to 2018). In the study overall: In this study, the researchers looked at Delta One T cells, which are Vd1+ gamma-delta T cells, to see how well they work as cytotoxic effectors against acute myeloid leukemia.

Library generation was performed with PCR. TCRdb shows the sequencer as Illumina MiSeq. TCRdb reanalyzed the public reads with the CATT caller, and identical DNA sequences were merged afterwards. The sample records more than 5,000 delta-chain clones, just under 9.5% of which are singletons. In total, the top ten clones hold over 12% of the sample. The CDR1 and CDR2 encoded by the germline V gene are TSWWSYY and QGS. Relative to germline, V is missing 6 bases and J is missing 9 bases, with 29 bases of the junction outside any gene match. CDR3 length: 20 amino acids, cysteine to phenylalanine. The sequence is cut down to CDR3 DNA, 60 bases in frame from base 1.

Sequenced material: naive CD27+ Vdelta1 gamma-delta T cells from blood. Recombination connected TRDV1 to TRDJ1; 9 central nucleotides agree with TRDD3. The origin of this receptor is a human donor in good health. The CDR3 has the sequence CALGGPSSRTGGLSPRQLIF. The DNA sequence is given as TGTGCTCTTGGAGGCCCCTCCTCCCGTACTGGGGGACTCTCCCCGAGACAACTCATCTTT.